The TCR beta chain under discussion was sequenced for a study of tumor and adjacent non-tumor tissue in lung cancer (dated by TCRdb to the late 2010s). Describing the broader study: By cancer type, the cohort comprised about 13 adenocarcinoma patients, a couple of squamous cell carcinoma patients and 1 small cell lung cancer patient. The approximately 15 patients were aged roughly 31 to 85 years, included approximately ten men and 5 women, and had TNM stage I to III disease. Sequencing generated a total of 95 million to 150 million productive TCRbeta reads, averaging approximately 4 million reads per sample. The study compared bulk TCRbeta repertoires between lung tumor tissue and matched distant non-tumor lung tissue from 15 lung cancer patients. For each patient, one tumor sample and one normal lung sample were taken, giving roughly 30 paired specimens that underwent TCRbeta CDR3 sequencing. What the work shows at the level of the full study, not this receptor alone: Peripheral blood was not sequenced, so blood TCRbeta repertoires were not examined in the lung cancer patients of the study. Younger patients had significantly higher TCR diversity, and higher tumor TCR diversity was associated with shorter overall and disease-free survival. In normal lung, the top 100 clones accounted for a significantly larger cumulative share of the repertoire than in tumor tissue. Significantly higher TCR diversity (inverse Simpson) was observed in tumor tissue than in normal lung tissue (approximately 430 vs 150, P = 0.0075, Mann-Whitney U test). The cohort had only 15 patients, and the authors noted that larger samples and more detailed clinical data are needed. The methods do not name the sequencing platform or mention unique molecular identifiers.

V is pared back by 8 bases and J by 7 bases, with 21 bases lying between the germline termini. As encoded in the germline V gene (reference sequence), CDR1 is GTSNPN while CDR2 is SVGIG. Reading from cysteine to phenylalanine, the CDR3 counts 14 amino acids. Solely the CDR3 DNA is kept, with 42 bases framed from the first base. Libraries were made using multiplex PCR. The reads were generated on an Illumina HiSeq 2500. TCRbeta libraries were built by three rounds of nested PCR using primers (Table S4), following protocols modified from ARM-PCR. Before sequencing, PCR products in the 200-500 bp range were cut out of the gel and cleaned up using the QIAquick gel extraction kit. Concerning the study's data processing: Trimmomatic was used to clean the reads, FLASH merged the cleaned reads into complete CDR3 sequences, and MiTCR assigned the sequences to V(D)J germline segments. Clonal diversity was computed as the inverse Simpson's index with VDJtools. In-frame sequences lacking a premature stop codon were counted as productive reads. Using fastp trimming at Q25 and MiXCR clonotype assembly, TCRdb reanalyzed the public sequencing data and kept in-frame beta chains. All rows with the same CDR3 protein become a single entry with the most common DNA and genes. The authors' filters were not applied to this entry. The sample table records 90,000 to 100,000 distinct CDR3 sequences; roughly 80% of these occur just once. The top ten hold around 30% of the sample.

Bulk unsorted tissue served as the source for RNA extraction, and RNA quality was assessed using a NanoDrop ND-1000 and an Agilent 2100. Normal lung samples were distant non-tumor tissue taken more than 3 cm from the tumor edge. Donors were newly diagnosed lung cancer patients admitted for thoracic surgery in China between August and November 2014, without prior chemotherapy. The study excluded patients who had received radiotherapy or chemotherapy before or who had another cancer at the same time. Surgical tissue pieces of 1-2 cm3 were preserved in RNAlater solution and were kept at -80 degrees C until use. A remark on this clonotype: The antigen it binds to is not known. This clone may be a read error of a much larger clone one base away.

The chain couples TRBV30 to TRBJ2-1; the D gene is possibly TRBD1 or TRBD2, with 5 bases matching each. Material for sequencing was distant non-tumor lung tissue. This receptor was obtained from a man in his 60s with small cell lung cancer. The nucleotide sequence reads as follows: TGTGCCCGGGGCGAGGGCGGTTATGCGAATGAGCAGTTCTTC. It codes for CARGEGGYANEQFF.